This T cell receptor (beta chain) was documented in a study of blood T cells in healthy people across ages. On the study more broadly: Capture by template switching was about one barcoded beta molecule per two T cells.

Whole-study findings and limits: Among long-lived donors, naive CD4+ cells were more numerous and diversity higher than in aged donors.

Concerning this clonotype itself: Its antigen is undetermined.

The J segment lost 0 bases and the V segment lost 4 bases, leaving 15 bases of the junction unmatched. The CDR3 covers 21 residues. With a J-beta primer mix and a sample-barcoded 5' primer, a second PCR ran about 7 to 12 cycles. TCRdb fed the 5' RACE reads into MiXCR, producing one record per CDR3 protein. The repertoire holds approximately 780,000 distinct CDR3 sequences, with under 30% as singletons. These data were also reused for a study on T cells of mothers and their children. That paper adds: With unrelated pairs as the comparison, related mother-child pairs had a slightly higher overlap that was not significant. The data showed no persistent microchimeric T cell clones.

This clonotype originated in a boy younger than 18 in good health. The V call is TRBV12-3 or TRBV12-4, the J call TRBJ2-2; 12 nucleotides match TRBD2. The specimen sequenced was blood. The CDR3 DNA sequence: TGTGCCAGCAGTTCCTACAAAACGACTAGCGGGGGATCAACGAACACCGGGGAGCTGTTTTTT. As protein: CASSSYKTTSGGSTNTGELFF.